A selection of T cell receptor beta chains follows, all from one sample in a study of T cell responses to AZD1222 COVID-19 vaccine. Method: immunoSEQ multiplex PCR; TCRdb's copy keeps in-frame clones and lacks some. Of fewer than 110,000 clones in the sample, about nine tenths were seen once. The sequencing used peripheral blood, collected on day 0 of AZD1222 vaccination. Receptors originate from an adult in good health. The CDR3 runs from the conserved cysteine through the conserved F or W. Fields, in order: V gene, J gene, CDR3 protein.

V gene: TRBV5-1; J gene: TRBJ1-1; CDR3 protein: CASSSTGGTEAFF
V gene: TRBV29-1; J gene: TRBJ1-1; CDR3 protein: CSVEGNTEAFF
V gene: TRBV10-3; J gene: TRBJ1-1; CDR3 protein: CATGQGLNTEAFF
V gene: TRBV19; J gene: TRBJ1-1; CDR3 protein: CASLGQGNTEAFF
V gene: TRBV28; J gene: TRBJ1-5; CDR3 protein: CASRPVWEGNQPQHF
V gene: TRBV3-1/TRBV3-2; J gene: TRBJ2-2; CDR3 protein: CASSPGGASRGELFF
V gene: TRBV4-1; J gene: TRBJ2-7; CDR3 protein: CASSLERDYEQYF
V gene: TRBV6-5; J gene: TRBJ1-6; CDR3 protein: CASRGGTINSPLHF
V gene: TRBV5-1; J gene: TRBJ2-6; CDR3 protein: CASSLAASGANVLTF
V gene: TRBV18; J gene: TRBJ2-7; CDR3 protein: CASSPMSGRAYEQYF
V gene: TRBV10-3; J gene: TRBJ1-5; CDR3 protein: CAIGYSGSNQPQHF
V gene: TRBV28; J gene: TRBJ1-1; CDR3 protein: CASSLPAYTEAFF